The 27 T cell receptor beta chains given below trace back to one sample, sequenced in a study of shared clonotypes between healthy human individuals. Repertoires were generated with immunoSEQ multiplex PCR, while TCRdb's copy carries only in-frame clones and drops some. Found here are some 1,400,000 clones, more than 95% of them singletons; the top ten hold 1.2%. Sequencing was carried out using naive CD4+ T cells sorted from blood. Subset specified: CD45RA+ positively selected. The receptor set was obtained from a man aged 25-45 years in good health.

The count of this clone is one. This sequence joins TRBV7-9 and TRBJ1-5, with 10 bases matching TRBD1. V shed 5 bases, J shed 2 bases, and the junction held 6 bases outside the gene matches. The CDR3 contains 16 residues. Germline V CDR1 and CDR2: SEHNR, FQNEAQ (reference sequence). The CDR3 DNA is TGTGCCAGCAGCGCAGACAGGGGGCTTGGCAATCAGCCCCAGCATTTT. It specifies CASSADRGLGNQPQHF.

The chain uses TRBV7-9 and TRBJ2-7, with D perhaps matching TRBD1 (6 bases). Germline loops: CDR1 SEHNR, CDR2 FQNEAQ (reference sequence). The ends were cut back, 5 bases at V and 2 bases at J, with 13 bases in the middle. The length of the CDR3 is 14 residues. In nucleotides, the CDR3 is TGTGCCAGCAGCATTGACAGGCCGGCCTACGAGCAGTACTTC. Its translation: CASSIDRPAYEQYF.

The chain carries TRBV27 and TRBJ1-1; D is ambiguous. The CDR3 has 15 residues. Germline V gene lookup returns CDR1 MNHEY and CDR2 SMNVEV (reference sequence). Trimming cost V 4 bases and J 1 base, with 13 bases left between them. In DNA form, the CDR3 reads TGTGCCAGCAGTTCCCACCGACTGAAGAACACTGAAGCTTTCTTT. It specifies CASSSHRLKNTEAFF.

V gene TRBV6-6 combines with J gene TRBJ2-7, with 10 bases lining up with TRBD1. The CDR3 consists of 15 residues. Germline lookup yields CDR1 MNHNY and CDR2 SVGAGI (reference sequence). The V segment lost 2 bases and the J segment 5 bases; nucleotides outside the gene matches: 6. CDR3 sequence reads: CASSYLGQGSDEQYF. CDR3 DNA: TGTGCCAGCAGTTACCTGGGACAGGGGAGCGACGAGCAGTACTTC.

CDR3 DNA sequence: TGTGCCAGCAAAGGTGGGAGTTCCCAGAGCTCCTACGAGCAGTACTTC. It translates to CASKGGSSQSSYEQYF. The chain recombines TRBV7-2 with TRBJ2-7; D may be TRBD2 (5 bases). The CDR3 runs to 16 residues. V lost 7 bases and J 0 bases, leaving 19 bases between the germline ends. Per germline, CDR1 SGHTA and CDR2 FQGNSA.

The chain recombines TRBV7-2 with TRBJ2-7; weak D call: TRBD2 (6 bases). The CDR3 contains 13 residues. Germline lookup yields CDR1 SGHTA and CDR2 FQGNSA. V was pared by 3 bases and J by 7 bases, with 13 bases between. The CDR3 is CASSFPGALEQYF. In nucleotides, the CDR3 is TGTGCCAGCAGCTTTCCGGGAGCCTTAGAGCAGTACTTC.

Points on this clone: The same CDR3 arises from other DNA sequences in this sample as well. J is TRBJ1-5 and V is TRBV5-1; D is unclear. V lost 0 bases to trimming and J lost 1 base, with 8 bases between them. The V gene's germline CDR1 is SGHRS and CDR2 YFSETQ. The CDR3 sequence is 15 residues long. The DNA of the CDR3 is TGCGCCAGCAGCTTGGCCGGAGACAGCAATCAGCCCCAGCATTTT. Residues: CASSLAGDSNQPQHF. The full variable domain, with the rest looked up from reference TRBV5-1 and TRBJ1-5, is KAGVTQTPRYLIKTRGQQVTLSCSPISGHRSVSWYQQTPGQGLQFLFEYFSETQRNKGNFPGRFSGRQFSNSRSEMNVSTLELGDSALYLCASSLAGDSNQPQHFGDGTRLSIL.

The chain couples TRBV29-1 to TRBJ2-3; 12 positions agree with TRBD2. Losses at the gene ends were 8 bases for V and 0 bases for J; bases not matched to a gene: 6. Germline lookup yields CDR1 SQVTM and CDR2 ANQGSEA. The CDR3 runs to 15 residues. Here the CDR3 reads CSSRTSGTSTDTQYF. CDR3 sequence (DNA): TGCAGCAGCCGGACTAGCGGGACTAGCACAGATACGCAGTATTTT.

This clone was counted a single time. This sequence joins TRBV7-2 and TRBJ2-3, with TRBD2 matching 11 bases. The trim removed 5 bases at V and 1 base at J, leaving 2 bases unmatched. The CDR3 consists of 15 residues. Germline V lookup: CDR1 SGHTA, CDR2 FQGNSA. DNA for the CDR3: TGTGCCAGCAGCCGACTAGCGGGACGCACAGATACGCAGTATTTT. Its translation is CASSRLAGRTDTQYF.

Worth noting for this clone: Other DNA sequences in the same sample also yield this CDR3. The chain recombines TRBV6-5 with TRBJ1-5; 7 nucleotides match TRBD1. This CDR3 has 14 residues. Germline values: CDR1 MNHEY, CDR2 SVGAGI. Trimming at V came to 6 bases and at J to 2 bases, leaving 4 bases not matched to a gene. The CDR3 DNA reads TGTGCCAGCAGCCGACAGGGAGGCAATCAGCCCCAGCATTTT. Translating gives CASSRQGGNQPQHF.

The rearrangement uses TRBV28 and TRBJ2-1; D is unresolved. The germline V and J ends were trimmed by 2 bases and 2 bases, with 4 bases remaining between them. The CDR3 sequence is 13 residues long. Germline V lookup: CDR1 MDHEN, CDR2 SYDVKM. In DNA form, the CDR3 reads TGTGCCAGCAGTTTAGTGACCTACAATGAGCAGTTCTTC. Its translation is CASSLVTYNEQFF.

The chain uses TRBV18 and TRBJ2-1; tentative D call: TRBD1 (5 bases). V was pared by 2 bases and J by 2 bases, with 10 bases between. Germline V gene lookup returns CDR1 KGHSH and CDR2 LQKENI. The CDR3 totals 15 residues. The CDR3 loop reads CASSPSTATYNEQFF. The CDR3 region has the DNA TGTGCCAGCTCACCATCGACAGCTACCTACAATGAGCAGTTCTTC.

This chain uses TRBV11-3 with TRBJ2-7, with D maybe TRBD1 (5 bases). The CDR3 length is 13 residues. CDR1 is SGHNT and CDR2 is YENEEA in the germline V gene. Trimming cost V 6 bases and J 5 bases, with 14 bases left between them. The chain's CDR3 is CASRKDGAHEQYF. CDR3 bases: TGTGCCAGCAGGAAAGATGGGGCCCACGAGCAGTACTTC.

This rearrangement joins TRBV11-2 to TRBJ2-2; TRBD2 might be the D (5 bases). The V end lost 3 bases, the J end lost 6 bases, and 8 bases lay between the germline ends. This CDR3 has 13 residues. Germline assignment: CDR1 SGHAT and CDR2 FQNNGV. The CDR3 here is CASSFWGAGELFF. The CDR3, as DNA: TGTGCCAGCAGCTTCTGGGGAGCCGGGGAGCTGTTTTTT.

This clone turned up a few times. The rearrangement uses TRBV25-1 and TRBJ2-5, with D possibly matching TRBD1 (5 bases). From germline, CDR1 is MGHDK and CDR2 SYGVNS. The CDR3 is 14 amino acids. V dropped 1 base and J dropped 3 bases, with 9 bases sitting between them. This CDR3 reads CASSELGAKETQYF. The DNA of the CDR3 is TGTGCCAGCAGTGAATTAGGGGCCAAAGAGACCCAGTACTTC.

This chain uses TRBV13 with TRBJ1-2; a possible D gene is TRBD1 (6 bases). Germline V gene lookup returns CDR1 PRHDT and CDR2 FYEKMQ (reference sequence). The CDR3 covers 16 residues. V was shortened by 4 bases and J by 5 bases, with 20 bases between the two germline ends. The CDR3 coding sequence is TGTGCCAGCAGCTCGAGGACAGCCCGAAGAGGGTATGGCTACACCTTC. This translates into CASSSRTARRGYGYTF.

This chain links TRBV5-6 with TRBJ1-5; TRBD1 aligns across 7 bases. Per the germline V gene, CDR1 is SGHDT and CDR2 is YYEEEE. The CDR3 runs 15 residues. V trimming: 2 bases; J trimming: 2 bases; junction bases outside the gene matches: 4. CDR3 DNA: TGTGCCAGCAGCTTATTTGACAGGGGCAATCAGCCCCAGCATTTT. Its translation is CASSLFDRGNQPQHF.

There are a few counts of this clone. The same CDR3 arises from other DNA sequences in this sample as well. The chain has TRBV18 and TRBJ2-1, with 7 bases lining up with TRBD2. Germline V gene data show CDR1 as KGHSH and CDR2 as LQKENI. V dropped 3 bases and J dropped 0; count of bases not matched to a gene: 2. The CDR3 totals 15 residues. CDR3 sequence (DNA): TGTGCCAGCTCACCGGGCGGGAGCTCCTACAATGAGCAGTTCTTC. It translates to CASSPGGSSYNEQFF.

V and J are TRBV28 and TRBJ2-5; weak D call: TRBD2 (5 bases). Per germline, CDR1 MDHEN and CDR2 SYDVKM. The germline V and J ends were trimmed by 7 bases and 5 bases, with 11 bases remaining between them. There are 12 residues in the CDR3. This chain's CDR3 is CASTGDGETQYF. CDR3 in DNA: TGTGCCAGCACCGGGGATGGGGAGACCCAGTACTTC.

The CDR3, as DNA: TGTGCCAGTAGTATAATAACGGGACAGGCGGGCACAGATACGCAGTATTTT. Protein: CASSIITGQAGTDTQYF. This rearrangement joins TRBV19 to TRBJ2-3, with 8 positions matching TRBD1. The length of the CDR3 is 17 residues. CDR1 is LNHDA, CDR2 SQIVND, per germline (reference sequence). V lost 2 bases, J lost 1 base, and 8 bases stayed unmatched.

The V and J genes are TRBV11-3 and TRBJ2-7; possibly TRBD2 for D (6 bases). In germline, CDR1 is SGHNT, CDR2 YENEEA. The length of the CDR3 is 12 residues. The germline V and J ends were trimmed by 5 bases and 6 bases, with 11 bases remaining between them. CDR3 sequence: CASSRLEGEQYF. The CDR3 nucleotides read TGTGCCAGCAGCCGACTAGAAGGCGAGCAGTACTTC.

CDR3 loop: CASAGGNQPQHF. In DNA, the CDR3 is TGTGCCAGCGCGGGAGGGAATCAGCCCCAGCATTTT. The genes are TRBV28 and TRBJ1-5; D ambiguous. The CDR3 consists of 12 residues. The V gene lost 8 bases and the J gene lost 4 bases, with 9 bases spanning the gap. Germline V gives CDR1 MDHEN, CDR2 SYDVKM.

The chain couples TRBV5-4 to TRBJ2-3; D is unresolved. The CDR3 length is 15 residues. Germline assignment: CDR1 SGHNT and CDR2 YYREEE (reference sequence). The V end lost 10 bases, the J end lost 2 bases, and 20 bases lay between the germline ends. CDR3 bases: TGTGCCGGCTCCTCGGTCCCCGTTTTCACAGATACGCAGTATTTT. As protein: CAGSSVPVFTDTQYF. The full variable domain, in which reference TRBV5-4 and TRBJ2-3 provide the parts outside the CDR3, is ETGVTQSPTHLIKTRGQQVTLRCSSQSGHNTVSWYQQALGQGPQFIFQYYREEENGRGNFPPRFSGLQFPNYSSELNVNALELDDSALYLCAGSSVPVFTDTQYFGPGTRLTVL.

The chain uses TRBV28 and TRBJ2-7, with TRBD1 identical over 9 bases. The CDR3 is made up of 16 amino acids. The germline V gene has CDR1 MDHEN and CDR2 SYDVKM. V shed 5 bases, J shed 0 bases, and the junction held 8 bases outside the gene matches. The CDR3 here is CASSPPGQGRSYEQYF. CDR3 DNA: TGTGCCAGCAGTCCCCCCGGACAGGGGCGCTCCTACGAGCAGTACTTC. Based on the CDR3 plus reference TRBV28 and TRBJ2-7, the full variable domain is DVKVTQSSRYLVKRTGEKVFLECVQDMDHENMFWYRQDPGLGLRLIYFSYDVKMKEKGDIPEGYSVSREKKERFSLILESASTNQTSMYLCASSPPGQGRSYEQYFGPGTRLTVT.

The rearrangement joins TRBV28 to TRBJ1-5, with no clear D. V was cut by 5 bases and J by 9 bases, with 17 bases left in between. The CDR3 is 14 amino acids. CDR1 is MDHEN, CDR2 SYDVKM, per germline. The CDR3 here is CASSQPSPIPPQHF. In nucleotides, the CDR3 is TGTGCCAGCAGTCAACCTTCCCCAATCCCGCCCCAGCATTTT.

The rearrangement joins TRBV6-1 to TRBJ2-3, with 9 nucleotides matching TRBD1. V gave up 8 bases and J gave up 4 bases; unmatched junction bases: 4. Germline values: CDR1 MNHNS, CDR2 SASEGT. CDR3 length: 13 residues. CDR3 nucleotide sequence: TGTGCCAGCGGGGACAGGGTGGCAGATACGCAGTATTTT. The encoded protein is CASGDRVADTQYF.

In nucleotides, the CDR3 is TGTGCCAGCTCACCCCTAGACAGGGGGGTCGGCGGGGAGCTGTTTTTT. It yields the protein CASSPLDRGVGGELFF. This chain uses TRBV18 with TRBJ2-2; 9 bases map to TRBD1. J lost 7 bases, V lost 3 bases, and 9 bases had no gene match. The CDR3 extends over 16 amino acids. Germline assignment: CDR1 KGHSH and CDR2 LQKENI.